This T cell receptor (beta chain) was captured by sequencing in a study of cytomegalovirus exposure and HLA in healthy donors (dated by TCRdb to 2016 to 2017). Background for the entire study: An earlier analysis of approximately 590 of the donors reported 250 to 350 Gb of sequence data and around 120 million unique TCR beta sequences from some 180 million T cells. About 300 gigabases of sequencing data and tens of millions of unique TCR sequences were included in an early release covering about 700 HLA-typed donors. Among the approximately 420 genotyped donors, more than 70% belonged to the genetic ancestry cluster associated with self-reported Caucasian donors. The aim of the study was to test whether cataloging public T cell receptors could identify signatures of past pathogen exposure. Using immunosequencing, the study profiled T cell repertoires from 666 subjects and related those repertoires to cytomegalovirus serostatus. A separate validation cohort of about 110 different subjects was used in addition to the approximately 610-subject first cohort. To predict cytomegalovirus infection status, the study combined high-throughput TCR immunosequencing, statistical association of individual TCRs with disease status, and machine learning. A later analysis re-examined previously published TCR beta repertoires from more than 550 donors and added high-resolution HLA genotyping to investigate patterns of TCR occurrence. Rather than drawing on any new phenotypic data, the later analysis identified candidate immune exposures from TCR beta sequences and the way those sequences occurred across donors. An earlier analysis of 500 to 750 of the donors applied high-throughput TCR beta sequencing to assess whether each TCR beta V gene segment acted as functional or pseudogenic. Donor age, sex, ethnicity and CMV serostatus were collected together with the repertoire data. In a later genetic analysis, genome-wide SNP genotypes for about 65% of the roughly 670 donors were used, and that subset was treated as a discovery cohort. Every discovery cohort repertoire had been produced on one sequencing platform. HLA typing included class I and class II loci at four-digit resolution. The number of donors typed differed by locus, with 629-630 for A, B, C, DRB1 and DQB1, around 560 for DQA1, 600 to 610 for DPA1, and around 460 for DPB1. About 5 DR-DQ haplotypes were handled as single units for association and clustering, since linkage in the cohort was strong. Across about 380 genotyped donors of the cohort, an average of roughly 250,000 unique TCR beta nucleotide sequences per donor were sequenced, and 15% to 20% of those sequences were non-productive.

Libraries were prepared through the immunoSEQ multiplex PCR assay. For the multiplex PCR, a mixture combining 60 forward primers for TCR Vbeta segments and 13 reverse primers for TCR Jbeta segments was used. Amplification of the CDR3 region of rearranged TCR beta genes was performed with a multiplex PCR assay on genomic DNA. The Illumina HiSeq System was used to sequence the amplified TCR beta libraries as 87-base-pair reads. Per the authors' processing: In a later analysis, approximately 74 million unique TCR beta chains were counted across the roughly 610 repertoires, and approximately 9.9 million of these chains were shared by at least two donors. Raw reads were error-corrected and collapsed into unique sequences with a nearest-neighbor algorithm that merged closely related sequences to remove PCR and sequencing errors. To assign V, D and J gene segments, CDR3 sequences were aligned to IMGT reference sequences. For a sequence to be retained, a match of at least six nucleotides was required to both a V gene segment and a J gene segment. A rearrangement counted as productive if the CDR3 had no stop codons and remained in frame with V and J, and every other rearrangement counted as non-productive. CDR3 was defined by IMGT convention, running from the second conserved V-encoded cysteine to the conserved J-encoded phenylalanine. In an earlier analysis of 587 of the donors, sequences lacking an unambiguous match to a single V gene segment were excluded. In an earlier analysis of roughly 600 of the donors, a V segment was called functional when productive rearrangements were above 56.7%, and segregating when the standard deviation between donors exceeded 5%. To diagnose cytomegalovirus status from the catalog of TCR beta chain sequences, a statistical classification framework was built. In a later analysis, V and J genes were assigned by comparing TCR nucleotide sequences against IMGT/GENE-DB human TR gene sequences. In a later analysis, CDR3 sequences and most-parsimonious VDJ recombination scenarios were assigned using the TCRdist pipeline. In a later analysis, every TCR beta chain was defined by the combination of its CDR3 amino acid sequence and its V-gene family, and reads without a unique V-gene family were dropped. To address suspected cross-contamination and a sequencing artifact, a later analysis removed approximately 590 highly shared, low-generation-probability nucleotide sequences. A later analysis calculated a clonal expansion index for each public chain from normalized within-repertoire ranks of inferred template counts. In a later analysis, generation probabilities were computed using a VDJ recombination model fitted to out-of-frame rearrangements, and the results were checked against IGoR. In a later analysis, TCR-TCR, TCR-HLA and TCR-CMV co-occurrence was scored with hypergeometric tests, and a repertoire-size bias correction was applied to TCR pairs. To estimate false discovery rates, a later analysis permuted the HLA or CMV assignments 20 times. In a later analysis, co-occurring TCRs were grouped using DBSCAN, with TCRdist sequence similarity added in when clustering inside HLA-allele-positive subsets. For co-occurrence clustering, repertoires with fewer than 30,000 or more than 120,000 public chains were excluded, along with a handful of repertoires with anomalous nucleotide sharing. The source is immuneACCESS, and TCRdb retained only in-frame sequences with V and J called. Part of the clones is not carried over; for the studies checked, unresolved V genes explain less than half of this, and the remainder is unexplained. The V and J calls and clone size are taken from that table; D and trimming were inferred from the DNA. The sample table contains fewer than 200,000 clones; only one count was recorded for approximately 80% of them. The ten largest clones take up just over 4.5% of the sample.

Including the terminal cysteine and phenylalanine, the CDR3 comprises 15 residues. The retained sequence is limited to the CDR3, 45 bases, with the frame set at the first base. CDR1 LNHDA and CDR2 SQIVND are derived from the germline V gene (reference sequence). After removal of 3 bases from V and 9 bases from J, the junction retains 6 bases not matched to a gene. In regard to this clone: The antigen this receptor binds is unknown. Base quality data are lacking; no much larger clone is found one base away.

The cohort comprised some 700 healthy bone marrow donors. At the time of sampling, all cohort members were nominally healthy, though unrecorded immune exposures were likely present. The donor tested CMV seropositive, placing the donor among the approximately 290 seropositive members of the cohort. Each donor provided a peripheral blood sample, and peripheral blood mononuclear cells were used for TCR beta sequencing. Genomic DNA extraction from the blood cell samples was performed with the Qiagen DNeasy Blood Extraction Kit. What the research found in general, with its limitations: V-gene and J-gene trimming of TCR beta chains was associated with a missense DCLRE1C variant in a later genetic analysis, and the association was replicated in an independent cohort. A group of highly shared sequence variants was considered likely to be a technical artifact of the sequencing pipeline. Fewer than 20 rarely observed V segments, including chromosome 9 orphons, were excluded from the earlier analysis of just under 600 of the donors because counts were too low. Presence/absence analyses assumed roughly uniform sequencing depth across donors, an assumption that may not hold. CMV serostatus was the only immune exposure information available for the cohort. Only TCR beta chains were sequenced in this cohort, and the absence of alpha or paired-chain data limited detectable features. Broadly in line with IMGT annotations, most TCR beta V segments showed up in productive rearrangements about 90% or about 30% of the time in an earlier analysis of several hundred of the donors. A further reported finding was that TCR beta sequences accurately predicted the HLA-A and HLA-B alleles for most subjects in the first cohort. A few of the identified cytomegalovirus-associated TCR beta chains were confirmed in vitro to be specific for cytomegalovirus antigens. Correlated functional status among segregating V segments might be attributable to linkage disequilibrium, but an unknown experimental factor could not be ruled out. Most TCR sequences were observed very rarely across donors, whereas some public TCRs were present in many individuals. A later analysis associated some 17,000 TCR beta sequences with specific HLA alleles at a false discovery rate of 0.05. The authors suggested that the approach could potentially be generalized to other disease states and immunological phenotypes. In the study, some 160 TCR beta chains were listed as associated with cytomegalovirus. In a later analysis, HLA-associated TCR beta chains were found to be more clonally expanded and to have lower generation probabilities than equally common non-associated chains. A later analysis found that TCR association rates varied across HLA loci, with DRB1 alleles showing the most associated TCRs and HLA-C alleles the fewest. Several of the top co-occurrence clusters appeared to be linked to parvovirus B19, influenza, CMV and Epstein-Barr virus, according to a later analysis. A later genetic analysis reported fewer N-insertions in productive TCRs among donors in an Asian-associated ancestry cluster than the approximately 700-donor mean. Most CMV-associated TCR beta chains appeared to be HLA-restricted in a later analysis, and the HLA associations seemed to be driven largely by CMV exposure. HLA typing was unavailable for some donors at each locus, so association tests used only the typed subset. When HLA alleles, especially DR and DQ, strongly co-occurred, TCR associations were difficult to assign to individual alleles. The classifier was reported to diagnose cytomegalovirus status with high specificity and sensitivity in both the original cohort and the validation cohort. Some IMGT-functional V segments, including TRBV6-2 and TRBV6-3, could not be distinguished by the 87-base-pair reads and were therefore excluded.

Source material: PBMCs. This receptor was identified in a woman aged 45 to 65 in good health and CMV-seropositive. The chain uses TRBV19 and TRBJ2-1; 12 bases in between match TRBD2. The CDR3 is CASSIPSGGAGEQFF. The DNA reads TGTGCCAGTAGTATCCCTAGCGGGGGGGCTGGTGAGCAGTTCTTC.